What follows are 11 T cell receptor beta chains derived from one specimen sequenced in a study of blood T cell repertoires in COVID-19 (TCRdb year 2020). Libraries were built with the immunoSEQ multiplex PCR assay. The clones in this table, taken by TCRdb from immuneACCESS, are in-frame only. Not every clone is retained; where verified, under half of the shortfall comes from an unresolved V gene, and the cause of the rest is unknown. A total of approximately 67,000 clones appear in this sample, 65% to 90% of them only once. The leading ten clones occupy approximately 6.6% of the sample. Sequences were obtained from peripheral blood. The receptors come from a man between 60 and 75 years old with acute or convalescent COVID-19.

J is TRBJ1-5 and V is TRBV30; a possible D gene is TRBD1 (5 bases). This CDR3 has 15 amino acids. Germline V gene lookup returns CDR1 GTSNPN and CDR2 SVGIG (reference sequence). V shed 1 base and J shed 5 bases, with 15 bases lying between them. The CDR3: CAWSGMAGLDQPQHF. The CDR3 coding sequence is TGTGCCTGGAGTGGGATGGCGGGGCTGGATCAGCCCCAGCATTTT.

The chain combines TRBV7-2 with TRBJ1-5; TRBD1 matches at 8 bases. The CDR3 runs to 13 residues. Germline V gene lookup returns CDR1 SGHTA and CDR2 FQGNSA. The ends lost 6 bases at V and 7 bases at J; junction bases unmatched: 5. This chain's CDR3 is CASRGTGRQPQHF. The CDR3 coding sequence is TGTGCCAGCAGGGGGACAGGTCGACAGCCCCAGCATTTT.

V is TRBV4-1 and J is TRBJ1-5; 7 bases map to TRBD1. The CDR3 loop spans 16 amino acids. J lost 2 bases, V lost 4 bases, and 8 bases had no gene match. Looked up from germline, CDR1 is MGHRA and CDR2 is YSYEKL. CDR3 DNA: TGCGCCAGCAGCCCCGTGACAGGGTCCGGCAATCAGCCCCAGCATTTT. As protein: CASSPVTGSGNQPQHF.

This clone was detected only a few times. The rearrangement uses TRBV7-2 and TRBJ1-2; 9 nucleotides match TRBD1. The CDR3 totals 17 residues. J was trimmed by 6 bases and V by 2 bases; bases with no gene match: 13. Germline CDR1 reads SGHTA; CDR2 reads FQGNSA. CDR3 coding DNA: TGTGCCAGCAGCTTACACCCGGGCACTGGACAGGGGAATGGCTACACCTTC. Translating it yields CASSLHPGTGQGNGYTF.

This clone was seen a few times. V gene TRBV5-4 combines with J gene TRBJ2-7; possible D gene TRBD2, 5 bases. The CDR3 loop spans 13 amino acids. Germline CDR1 reads SGHNT; CDR2 reads YYREEE (reference sequence). Trimming took off 0 bases at V and 3 bases at J, with 7 bases between the two ends. The CDR3 reads CASSLGGYYEQYV. The CDR3 DNA follows: TGTGCCAGCAGCTTGGGAGGGTACTACGAGCAGTACGTC.

This sequence joins TRBV7-9 and TRBJ2-5; the D gene is possibly TRBD1 (6 bases). The germline V and J ends were trimmed by 1 base and 0 bases, with 9 bases remaining between them. The CDR3 sequence is 15 residues long. Looked up from germline, CDR1 is SEHNR and CDR2 is FQNEAQ (reference sequence). Here the CDR3 reads CASSLETGNQETQYF. CDR3 sequence (DNA): TGTGCCAGCAGCTTAGAAACAGGGAACCAAGAGACCCAGTACTTC.

The chain recombines TRBV6-4 with TRBJ2-3, with D possibly being TRBD2 (7 bases). Germline CDR1 reads MRHNA; CDR2 reads SNTAGT. V lost 2 bases and J lost 5, with 23 bases in between. The CDR3 covers 18 residues. CDR3 nucleotide sequence: TGTGCCAGCAGTGACCCCATTGGAGAGGGGGGGAGTGGAGATACGCAGTATTTT. The encoded protein is CASSDPIGEGGSGDTQYF.

The CDR3, as DNA: TGTGCCAGCAGCTTCCTCCCGGGACAGGGTTCCAACACTGAAGCTTTCTTT. This translates into CASSFLPGQGSNTEAFF. This chain connects TRBV5-6 to TRBJ1-1; 9 bases match TRBD1. CDR3 length equals 17 residues. With V trimmed by 2 bases and J by 2 bases, 10 bases remained unmatched. Germline V gives CDR1 SGHDT, CDR2 YYEEEE.

Here the CDR3 DNA reads TGTGCCAGCAGTGAAGGGACAGGGGCGAGGGACCACACCTTC. This gives the protein CASSEGTGARDHTF. The chain is built from TRBV6-1 and TRBJ1-2; TRBD1 matches at 9 bases. V lost 1 base and J lost 12; bases outside the gene matches: 9. CDR3 length: 14 residues. Germline CDR1 MNHNS, CDR2 SASEGT.

The chain is built from TRBV9 and TRBJ2-5; 12 positions match TRBD2. The length of the CDR3 is 16 residues. V lost 1 base, J lost 5 bases, and 6 bases stayed unmatched. Germline CDR1 SGDLS, CDR2 YYNGEE. Here the CDR3 reads CASSVMPSGGAETQYF. The CDR3 DNA sequence: TGTGCCAGCAGCGTAATGCCTAGCGGGGGGGCGGAGACCCAGTACTTC.

This chain joins TRBV27 and TRBJ2-7, with D perhaps matching TRBD1 (6 bases). Germline values: CDR1 MNHEY, CDR2 SMNVEV (reference sequence). Trimming took 2 bases from V and 4 from J, leaving 15 bases between them. The CDR3 is 15 amino acids. The CDR3 sequence is CASSLGTLGEYEQYV. CDR3 nucleotide sequence: TGTGCCAGCAGTTTAGGGACACTTGGTGAGTACGAGCAGTACGTC.